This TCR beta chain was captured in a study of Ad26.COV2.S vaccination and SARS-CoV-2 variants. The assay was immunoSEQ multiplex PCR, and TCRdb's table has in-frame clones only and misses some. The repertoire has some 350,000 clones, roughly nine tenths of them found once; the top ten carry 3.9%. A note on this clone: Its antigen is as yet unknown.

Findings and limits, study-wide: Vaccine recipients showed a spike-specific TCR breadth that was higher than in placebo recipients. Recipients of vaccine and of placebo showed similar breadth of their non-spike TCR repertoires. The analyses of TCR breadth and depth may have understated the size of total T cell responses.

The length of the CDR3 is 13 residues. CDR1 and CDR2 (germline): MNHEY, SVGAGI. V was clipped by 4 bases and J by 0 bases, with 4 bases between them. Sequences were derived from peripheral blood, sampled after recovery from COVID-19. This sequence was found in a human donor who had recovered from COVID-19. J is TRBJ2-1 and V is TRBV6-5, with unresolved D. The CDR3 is CASSWSSYNEQFF. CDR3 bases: TGTGCCAGCAGTTGGAGCTCCTACAATGAGCAGTTCTTC.